Shown below are 15 T cell receptor beta chains from a single sample sequenced in a study of T cell changes during pregnancy in multiple sclerosis. Data came from immunoSEQ multiplex PCR; TCRdb stores just in-frame clones and leaves some out. This table has around 12,000 clones, approximately 90% appearing once. The sample in question was CD8+ T cells from peripheral blood mononuclear cells, obtained in the second trimester of pregnancy. These receptors all stem from a female donor in good health, enrolled as a control in a pregnancy study.

The chain combines TRBV15 with TRBJ2-3, with unresolved D. Trimming cost V 2 bases and J 2 bases, with 5 bases left between them. The germline V gene encodes CDR1 LNHNV and CDR2 YYDKDF (reference sequence). The length of the CDR3 is 13 residues. CDR3 sequence: CATSRYITDTQYF. The CDR3 DNA sequence: TGTGCCACCAGCAGATACATCACAGATACGCAGTATTTT.

This chain links TRBV7-9 with TRBJ1-2; no clear D gene. The CDR3 consists of 14 residues. V lost 2 bases to trimming and J lost 2 bases, with 9 bases between them. CDR1 SEHNR and CDR2 FQNEAQ come from the germline V gene (reference sequence). CDR3: CASSLRRPNYGYTF. The DNA for the CDR3 is TGTGCCAGCAGCTTAAGGAGACCCAACTATGGCTACACCTTC.

This clone counts as large. The V call is TRBV6-4, the J call TRBJ2-5; D might be TRBD2 (6 bases). Germline loops: CDR1 MRHNA, CDR2 SNTAGT. The CDR3 is 13 amino acids. The V gene lost 2 bases and the J gene lost 2 bases, with 6 bases spanning the gap. The CDR3 spells CASSDGTQETQYF. For the CDR3, the DNA is TGTGCCAGCAGTGACGGGACTCAAGAGACCCAGTACTTC.

The V gene is TRBV29-1, the J gene TRBJ2-5, with D maybe TRBD1 (6 bases). The CDR3 loop spans 13 amino acids. Germline V gives CDR1 SQVTM, CDR2 ANQGSEA. V gave up 0 bases and J gave up 7 bases, with 12 bases separating them. CDR3 region: CSVEENREGTQYF. In DNA form, the CDR3 reads TGCAGCGTTGAAGAGAACAGGGAAGGGACCCAGTACTTC.

V is TRBV30 and J is TRBJ1-3; D is perhaps TRBD1 (6 bases). Germline V gene lookup returns CDR1 GTSNPN and CDR2 SVGIG (reference sequence). The CDR3 contains 18 residues. Trimming removed 3 bases from V and 0 bases from J, with 21 bases in between. The CDR3 spells CAWRITEQGPYSGNTIYF. CDR3 nucleotide sequence: TGTGCCTGGAGGATTACGGAACAGGGCCCCTACTCTGGAAACACCATATATTTT. Full variable domain (rest looked up from reference TRBV30 and TRBJ1-3): SQTIHQWPATLVQPVGSPLSLECTVEGTSNPNLYWYRQAAGRGLQLLFYSVGIGQISSEVPQNLSASRPQDRQFILSSKKLLLSDSGFYLCAWRITEQGPYSGNTIYFGEGSWLTVV.

This chain links TRBV27 with TRBJ1-6; 7 nucleotides agree with TRBD1. Germline CDR1 is MNHEY and CDR2 is SMNVEV (reference sequence). This CDR3 region has 14 residues. V was clipped by 5 bases and J by 7 bases; unmatched bases: 5. This CDR3 is CASSIQGLNSPLHF. CDR3 nucleotides: TGTGCCAGCAGTATACAGGGGCTCAATTCACCCCTCCACTTT.

This rearrangement joins TRBV9 to TRBJ1-5; D is undetermined. The CDR3 covers 14 residues. With 0 bases removed from V and 2 bases from J, the gap between germline ends came to 6 bases. Germline V gene lookup returns CDR1 SGDLS and CDR2 YYNGEE. CDR3 protein: CASSVGWRNQPQHF. CDR3 nucleotide sequence: TGTGCCAGCAGCGTAGGCTGGCGCAATCAGCCCCAGCATTTT.

The chain is built from TRBV6-5 and TRBJ1-1; 7 nucleotides match TRBD1. Trimming cost V 6 bases and J 1 base; bases outside gene matches: 8. Germline values: CDR1 MNHEY, CDR2 SVGAGI. The CDR3 is 15 residues long. The CDR3 DNA follows: TGTGCCAGCAGACTATGGGACAGCCCGAACACTGAAGCTTTCTTT. Amino acids: CASRLWDSPNTEAFF.

This clone appeared once. This chain uses TRBV7-9 with TRBJ2-7, with 9 bases identical to TRBD1. Germline CDR1 and CDR2: SEHNR and FQNEAQ (reference sequence). The CDR3 contains 15 residues. The J segment lost 3 bases and the V segment lost 6 bases, leaving 9 bases of the junction unmatched. As DNA, the CDR3 is TGTGCCAGCAGTCGTCCCGGACAGGGGATCTACGAGCAGTACTTC. Protein product: CASSRPGQGIYEQYF.

The chain combines TRBV28 with TRBJ2-7, with 8 bases lining up with TRBD2. This CDR3 comprises 14 residues. Germline CDR1 and CDR2: MDHEN and SYDVKM. J was trimmed by 6 bases and V by 3 bases; bases with no gene match: 7. CDR3 sequence (DNA): TGTGCCAGCAGTTTGACGGGAGGGCCCCTCGAGCAGTACTTC. As protein: CASSLTGGPLEQYF.

This chain joins TRBV29-1 and TRBJ1-1; D not certain. The CDR3 covers 12 residues. V was cut by 7 bases and J by 1 base, with 10 bases left in between. Germline loops: CDR1 SQVTM, CDR2 ANQGSEA. As DNA, the CDR3 is TGCAGCGCCGGATCGGGGAACACTGAAGCTTTCTTT. Translation: CSAGSGNTEAFF.

This chain uses TRBV27 with TRBJ2-1, with 12 bases lining up with TRBD2. The CDR3 spans 15 residues. The germline V gene has CDR1 MNHEY and CDR2 SMNVEV (reference sequence). V trimming: 6 bases; J trimming: 4 bases; junction bases outside the gene matches: 4. The CDR3 reads CASSLTSGGYNEQFF. In DNA form, the CDR3 reads TGTGCCAGCAGCCTGACTAGCGGGGGATACAATGAGCAGTTCTTC.

This sequence joins TRBV30 and TRBJ2-3, with D hard to call. The CDR3 is made up of 13 amino acids. The V gene lost 2 bases and the J gene lost 3 bases, with 9 bases spanning the gap. In germline, CDR1 is GTSNPN, CDR2 SVGIG (reference sequence). This CDR3 reads CAWSTTGTDTQYF. In nucleotides, the CDR3 is TGTGCCTGGAGTACGACTGGGACAGATACGCAGTATTTT.

The genes are TRBV5-8 and TRBJ1-4; D not certain. CDR1 is SGHTS and CDR2 is YDEGEE in the germline V gene. This CDR3 region has 12 residues. Trimming took off 4 bases at V and 6 bases at J, with 7 bases between the two ends. The CDR3 region is CASSPVDEKLFF. CDR3 nucleotides: TGTGCCAGCAGCCCGGTAGATGAAAAACTGTTTTTT.

This chain connects TRBV5-6 to TRBJ2-2; D is unclear. CDR1 and CDR2 (germline): SGHDT, YYEEEE. This CDR3 spans 13 amino acids. Trimming removed 0 bases at V and 5 bases at J, with 5 bases between. The CDR3 loop is CASSLGRTGELFF. The CDR3 DNA reads TGTGCCAGCAGCTTGGGCCGGACCGGGGAGCTGTTTTTT.